One sample yielded the 28 T cell receptor beta chains listed below, sequenced in a study of neurological immune-mediated disorders. Indicated time point: technical triplicate 2. TCRdb re-analysed the 5' RACE reads in MiXCR, keeping a single row per CDR3 protein. This sample carries around 56,000 distinct CDR3 sequences, about 25% of them seen once, and the ten largest clones take less than 6%. Material: PBMCs. These receptors came from a man aged 60 to 75 with HTLV-1-associated myelopathy (HAM/TSP).

This clonotype was recorded many times. This sequence joins TRBV27 and TRBJ1-2; D ambiguous. Trimming shortened V by 2 bases and J by 8 bases, and 6 bases separated the two germline ends. Germline V gene lookup returns CDR1 MNHEY and CDR2 SMNVEV (reference sequence). The CDR3 is 11 residues long. The DNA of the CDR3 is TGTGCCAGCAGTTTAAACGTAGGCTACACCTTC. Translation: CASSLNVGYTF.

The sample holds many counts of this clonotype. This chain connects TRBV20-1 to TRBJ2-2, with 15 bases that match TRBD2. The J segment lost 5 bases and the V segment lost 6 bases, leaving 7 bases of the junction unmatched. CDR3 length: 16 amino acids. Germline-derived CDR1 and CDR2 are DFQATT and SNEGSKA (reference sequence). The CDR3 nucleotides read TGCAGTGCCCGCCGGACTAGCGGGAGGGCAACCGGGGAGCTGTTTTTT. This encodes CSARRTSGRATGELFF.

About this clonotype: An end of the junction does not agree with germline; a read error may underlie this. The V call is TRBV20-1, the J call TRBJ2-7, with D unresolved. The V gene's germline CDR1 is DFQATT and CDR2 SNEGSKA (reference sequence). CDR3 size: 12 residues. In DNA, the CDR3 is TGCAGTGTGAGTGGTCCCTCCGACGAGCAGTACTTC. This encodes CSVSGPSDEQYF.

The chain joins TRBV5-1 to TRBJ2-5, with TRBD1 matching 12 bases. Germline V gene data show CDR1 as SGHRS and CDR2 as YFSETQ. The CDR3 extends over 15 amino acids. Trimming removed 3 bases from V and 2 bases from J; junction bases left unmatched: 2. The CDR3 nucleotides read TGCGCCAGCAGCTCGGGACAGGGGGCTCAAGAGACCCAGTACTTC. Translating it yields CASSSGQGAQETQYF.

This clonotype appeared many times. V and J are TRBV5-1 and TRBJ1-2; 8 bases line up with TRBD1. This CDR3 comprises 14 residues. Trimming at V came to 4 bases and at J to 4 bases, leaving 6 bases not matched to a gene. Per the germline V gene, CDR1 is SGHRS and CDR2 is YFSETQ. The CDR3 DNA sequence: TGCGCCAGCAGCCGCGAACAGGGGGTCTATGGCTACACCTTC. Translation: CASSREQGVYGYTF.

This clonotype was observed at least ten times. The J gene is TRBJ2-7, the V gene TRBV5-6; 9 nucleotides line up with TRBD1. This CDR3 contains 14 residues. The ends lost 3 bases at V and 6 bases at J; junction bases unmatched: 7. Looked up from germline, CDR1 is SGHDT and CDR2 is YYEEEE. CDR3 nucleotides: TGTGCCAGCAGCTGGGGACAGGGTCGGGGCGAGCAGTACTTC. Translating it yields CASSWGQGRGEQYF.

This clonotype was seen ten or more times. This chain links TRBV12-3 or TRBV12-4 with TRBJ1-2, with D uncertain. There are 13 residues in the CDR3. V lost 0 bases and J 7 bases, leaving 9 bases between the germline ends. CDR3 in DNA: TGTGCCAGCAGTTTAGCGAGGCCATCTGGCTACACCTTC. Translated, it gives CASSLARPSGYTF.

At least ten counts were recorded for this clonotype. The gene calls are TRBV5-1 and TRBJ2-3; 9 positions agree with TRBD2. Germline V gene data show CDR1 as SGHRS and CDR2 as YFSETQ. This CDR3 is built from 16 residues. The V and J ends lost 0 bases and 2 bases, in that order; junction bases with no gene match: 4. CDR3 nucleotides: TGCGCCAGCAGCTTGGCTCTAGCGGGATACACAGATACGCAGTATTTT. It yields the protein CASSLALAGYTDTQYF.

Points on this clonotype: This is likely a read error, given that the CDR3 carries no conserved phenylalanine or tryptophan at its end. The rearrangement links TRBV7-2 to TRBJ1-1; D is perhaps TRBD1 (6 bases). Germline-derived CDR1 and CDR2 are SGHTA and FQGNSA. The CDR3 extends over 16 amino acids. The CDR3 DNA reads as TGTGTCAGCAGCAAATCCTACAGGGTAATGAACACTGAAGCTTTCCTT. It specifies CVSSKSYRVMNTEAFL.

This clonotype was recorded once. This chain uses TRBV25-1 with TRBJ2-5; D is possibly TRBD1 or TRBD2 (5 bases each). The germline gives CDR1 MGHDK, CDR2 SYGVNS. The length of the CDR3 is 15 residues. Trimming left V 3 bases short and J 2 bases short, with 13 bases between. This CDR3 reads CASSEYGTAQETQYF. The CDR3, as DNA: TGTGCCAGCAGTGAGTACGGGACGGCTCAAGAGACCCAGTACTTC.

This clonotype was seen repeatedly, ten times or more. The chain uses TRBV4-1 and TRBJ2-1, with TRBD2 matching over 13 bases. The V gene's germline CDR1 is MGHRA and CDR2 YSYEKL. J gave up 11 bases and V 6 bases, and 7 bases lay outside the gene matches. This CDR3 comprises 14 residues. As DNA, the CDR3 is TGCGCCAGCAGTCCCGGGACTAGCGGGGTGAAGCAGTTCTTC. Translation gives CASSPGTSGVKQFF.

The rearrangement joins TRBV10-3 to TRBJ2-1; D is tentatively TRBD1 or TRBD2 (12 bases each). This CDR3 region has 23 residues. Germline V CDR1 and CDR2: ENHRY, SYGVKD. Trimming stripped 4 bases from V and 0 bases from J, with 34 bases between. The CDR3 DNA reads as TGTGCCATCAGTGGGGGACAGGGGGCAACTAGCGGGAGGTATTGGAGCTCCTACAATGAGCAGTTCTTC. Its protein is CAISGGQGATSGRYWSSYNEQFF.

CDR3 sequence (DNA): TGTGCCAGCAGCCCGGGGACTAGCGCAGATACGCAGTATTTT. Residues: CASSPGTSADTQYF. This chain connects TRBV7-2 to TRBJ2-3; TRBD2 matches 10 bases. The CDR3 loop spans 14 amino acids. Trimming removed 5 bases from V and 4 bases from J; junction bases left unmatched: 3. Germline assignment: CDR1 SGHTA and CDR2 FQGNSA.

This clonotype appeared many times. The chain is built from TRBV20-1 and TRBJ1-1, with 7 positions matching TRBD1. Germline assignment: CDR1 DFQATT and CDR2 SNEGSKA (reference sequence). This CDR3 is 14 amino acids long. J gave up 3 bases and V 3 bases, and 7 bases lay outside the gene matches. CDR3 sequence reads: CSASRQGGYTEAFF. CDR3 DNA: TGCAGTGCTAGCCGACAGGGAGGCTACACTGAAGCTTTCTTT.

The sample holds many counts of this clonotype. V is TRBV12-3 or TRBV12-4 and J is TRBJ1-5, with 7 bases matching TRBD1. Trimming removed 6 bases from V and 2 bases from J; junction bases left unmatched: 10. The CDR3 is 16 residues long. CDR3 nucleotides: TGTGCCAGCAGGTTGACAGGGAGTAGGGGCAATCAGCCCCAGCATTTT. The encoded protein is CASRLTGSRGNQPQHF.

To note about this clonotype: One end of the junction is discordant with germline, which a read error may explain. The chain uses TRBV10-3 and TRBJ2-7; D may match TRBD1 or TRBD2 (6 bases each). The germline CDR1 and CDR2 sequences are ENHRY and SYGVKD. This CDR3 has 12 amino acids. The CDR3 spells CAISETGTRREF. The CDR3 nucleotides are TGTGCCATCAGTGAGACAGGGACACGGAGGGAGTTC.

This clonotype was observed a handful of times. The rearrangement uses TRBV25-1 and TRBJ2-7; D is possibly TRBD2 (7 bases). V was cut by 6 bases and J by 3 bases, with 21 bases left in between. There are 16 residues in the CDR3. The V gene's germline CDR1 is MGHDK and CDR2 SYGVNS. In DNA, the CDR3 is TGTGCCAGCAGCTTCTTTACAGGGCGCGGGGGCTACGAGCAGTACTTC. Its protein product is CASSFFTGRGGYEQYF.

This clonotype came up once. This chain connects TRBV4-1 to TRBJ2-3; TRBD1 is a possible D gene (6 bases). Germline V gene data show CDR1 as MGHRA and CDR2 as YSYEKL. CDR3 length: 15 residues. Trimming took off 1 base at V and 1 base at J, with 9 bases between the two ends. In DNA form, the CDR3 reads TGCGCCAGCAGCCAAGGGACAGTAGGCACAGATACGCAGTATTTT. This encodes CASSQGTVGTDTQYF.

This clonotype was counted at least ten times. V and J are TRBV20-1 and TRBJ2-2; possibly TRBD2 for D (6 bases). The CDR3 has 16 amino acids. The V gene's germline CDR1 is DFQATT and CDR2 SNEGSKA (reference sequence). V was trimmed by 1 base and J by 0 bases, leaving 12 bases between them. Written as DNA, the CDR3 is TGCAGTGCTAGAGCGCCGGGAGTGGCGAACACCGGGGAGCTGTTTTTT. This codes for CSARAPGVANTGELFF.

This clonotype showed up many times. The rearrangement links TRBV5-1 to TRBJ1-5; the D gene is possibly TRBD1 (6 bases). V was clipped by 4 bases and J by 2 bases, with 10 bases between them. Germline V gives CDR1 SGHRS, CDR2 YFSETQ. The CDR3 has 14 amino acids. The CDR3 bases are TGCGCCAGCAGCGAGGGGGACGGCAATCAGCCCCAGCATTTT. Translating gives CASSEGDGNQPQHF.

This clonotype occurred many times. The chain carries TRBV29-1 and TRBJ2-2; either TRBD1 or TRBD2 may fit D (5 bases each). Germline CDR1 reads SQVTM; CDR2 reads ANQGSEA. This CDR3 spans 14 amino acids. V was shortened by 6 bases and J by 1 base, with 12 bases between the two germline ends. The CDR3 loop is CSVYGTENTGELFF. The CDR3 region has the DNA TGCAGCGTCTACGGGACCGAGAACACCGGGGAGCTGTTTTTT.

In its sample, this clonotype was seen many times. The chain combines TRBV10-1 with TRBJ2-2, with no clear D. Germline-derived CDR1 and CDR2 are WNHNN and SYGVQD (reference sequence). The germline V and J ends were trimmed by 3 bases and 6 bases, with 8 bases remaining between them. The CDR3 consists of 13 residues. In DNA form, the CDR3 reads TGCGCCAGCAGTGACTCTGGGTCCGGGGAGCTGTTTTTT. Its protein product is CASSDSGSGELFF.

Many counts were recorded for this clonotype. This chain uses TRBV20-1 with TRBJ1-2, with TRBD1 as a possible D gene (5 bases). The V gene's germline CDR1 is DFQATT and CDR2 SNEGSKA (reference sequence). The CDR3 length is 12 residues. V dropped 5 bases and J dropped 6 bases, with 13 bases sitting between them. The DNA of the CDR3 is TGCAGTGCTGGGGGGGAGACGGATGGCTACACCTTC. The encoded protein is CSAGGETDGYTF.

The sample holds many counts of this clonotype. The chain joins TRBV5-1 to TRBJ2-1; maybe TRBD1 (6 bases). Germline V gene data show CDR1 as SGHRS and CDR2 as YFSETQ. The CDR3 has 15 residues. V dropped 5 bases and J dropped 6 bases, with 18 bases sitting between them. For the CDR3, the DNA is TGCGCCAGCAGGCTTTTGGGACACCAAATCAATGAGCAGTTCTTC. Its protein is CASRLLGHQINEQFF.

This chain uses TRBV7-2 with TRBJ2-3; 10 bases agree with TRBD2. CDR1 and CDR2 from the germline V gene are SGHTA and FQGNSA. V trimming: 2 bases; J trimming: 6 bases; junction bases outside the gene matches: 8. This CDR3 region has 16 residues. The CDR3 loop is CASSLPLAGVLDTQYF. CDR3 in DNA: TGTGCCAGCAGCTTACCGCTAGCGGGGGTTCTGGATACGCAGTATTTT.

The V call is TRBV6-5, the J call TRBJ2-4; D is perhaps TRBD1 (6 bases). Trimming removed 5 bases at V and 0 bases at J, with 11 bases between. From germline, CDR1 is MNHEY and CDR2 SVGAGI. The CDR3 contains 15 residues. CDR3 amino acids: CASSPGQLAKNIQYF. The CDR3 DNA is TGTGCCAGCAGTCCCGGACAGCTAGCCAAAAACATTCAGTACTTC.

This rearrangement joins TRBV3-1 to TRBJ2-5; D gene uncertain. Germline CDR1 LGHDT, CDR2 YNNKEL (reference sequence). Trimming took 0 bases from V and 2 from J, leaving 22 bases between them. The CDR3 covers 19 residues. For the CDR3, the DNA is TGTGCCAGCAGCCAAGATGACGGGCAGGCGGTAGGCTCGCAAGAGACCCAGTACTTC. This gives the protein CASSQDDGQAVGSQETQYF.

The chain joins TRBV6-1 to TRBJ1-5; 7 bases agree with TRBD1. V lost 8 bases, J lost 2 bases, and 15 bases stayed unmatched. Germline V CDR1 and CDR2: MNHNS, SASEGT. The CDR3 runs 17 residues. The CDR3 here is CASGPGGLRGGNQPQHF. The CDR3 DNA reads TGTGCCAGCGGCCCAGGGGGGTTAAGGGGGGGCAATCAGCCCCAGCATTTT.